These T cell receptor beta chains were read from a single sample in a study of T cell responses to AZD1222 COVID-19 vaccine. Assay: immunoSEQ multiplex PCR; the TCRdb copy retains only in-frame clones and omits some. The data show roughly 150,000 clones, around 90% seen once. The input for sequencing was peripheral blood, taken on day 0 of AZD1222 vaccination. These receptors came from an adult in good health. Each CDR3 is given without its conserved first and last residue. The order of the fields is CDR3 protein, J gene, V gene.

cdr3_aa: ASSQVAASPADEQF
j_call: TRBJ2-1
v_call: TRBV3-1/TRBV3-2

cdr3_aa: ASSPRGGNSPLH
j_call: TRBJ1-6
v_call: TRBV14

cdr3_aa: ASSFLPGLAGESGELF
j_call: TRBJ2-2
v_call: TRBV5-1

cdr3_aa: AISESGTGPIGEAF
j_call: TRBJ1-1
v_call: TRBV10-3

cdr3_aa: ASSNPSPNEQF
j_call: TRBJ2-1
v_call: TRBV10-1

cdr3_aa: ASSFNLDQPQH
j_call: TRBJ1-5
v_call: TRBV7-2

cdr3_aa: ASTPIRDRSQGYT
j_call: TRBJ1-2
v_call: TRBV6-5

cdr3_aa: ASSYGDRKAF
j_call: TRBJ1-1
v_call: TRBV6-5

cdr3_aa: ASSPGTAVNQPQH
j_call: TRBJ1-5
v_call: TRBV27

cdr3_aa: ASSTAGPYEQY
j_call: TRBJ2-7
v_call: TRBV12-3/TRBV12-4

cdr3_aa: ASSSGTVYNSPLH
j_call: TRBJ1-6
v_call: TRBV27

cdr3_aa: ASSLDGVAGYT
j_call: TRBJ1-2
v_call: TRBV7-9